This T cell receptor beta chain comes out of a study of glioma-infiltrating T cells. Study-level points and caveats: Tissue and blood shared very few CDR3 sequences. Above-expected tissue-blood divergence occurred in all gliomas, most in low-grade ones.

The iRepertoire nested amplicon-rescue multiplex PCR amplified TCR alpha and beta CDR3s from RNA. TCRdb passed the multiplex PCR reads through MiXCR, listing each CDR3 protein once. Here the sample spans 100,000 to 150,000 distinct CDR3 sequences, about 22% being singletons. For this clonotype: Its antigen is not identified.

The CDR3 runs 14 residues. Trimming at V came to 8 bases and at J to 4 bases, leaving 8 bases not matched to a gene. CDR1 is LNHDA, CDR2 SQIVND, per germline (reference sequence). Source material: glioma tissue, nonneoplastic brain tissue, or PBMCs (not recorded which). The rearrangement joins TRBV19 to TRBJ2-3; 8 nucleotides line up with TRBD2. The sequence derives from a human donor with low-grade glioma or glioblastoma, undergoing nonglioma brain surgery, or in good health (not recorded which). CDR3 sequence reads: CASSPTSVSDTQYF. The CDR3 coding sequence is TGTGCCAGTTCTCCGACTAGCGTTTCAGATACGCAGTATTTT.